This TCR beta chain was sequenced for a study of blood T cell repertoires in COVID-19. The overall study: The samples span acute and convalescent COVID-19 from the United States, Italy and Spain.

Clones were read by immunoSEQ multiplex PCR, and TCRdb kept only the in-frame ones, dropping some. The sample comprises tens of thousands of clones, about 83% of which are singletons, and 40% to 45% rests with the top ten. CDR3 size: 15 residues. Germline CDR1 SGHTA, CDR2 FQGNSA. V was clipped by 6 bases and J by 3 bases; unmatched bases: 11. This clonotype was obtained from an older man with acute or convalescent COVID-19. Specimen: peripheral blood. The chain couples TRBV7-2 to TRBJ2-7; 7 bases agree with TRBD1. This CDR3 reads CASRKTGVGLYEQYF. In DNA, the CDR3 is TGTGCCAGCAGGAAAACAGGGGTCGGCCTCTACGAGCAGTACTTC.